This entry lists 18 T cell receptor beta chains sequenced from one sample in a study of regulatory T cells in long-lasting Graves disease. To make TCR beta libraries, researchers used iRepertoire HTBI primers and Arm-PCR of CDR3 regions. TCRdb independently ran MiXCR on the multiplex PCR reads; one entry per CDR3 protein. The repertoire includes 600,000 to 800,000 distinct CDR3 sequences, around 30% of them detected once, and 35% to 55% sits in the top ten. Time point of the sample: persistent/refractory GD, antithyroid drugs over 5 years with positive TRAb. There was RNA extracted from PBMCs, and the TCR library was made from it. The specimen was peripheral blood mononuclear cells (PBMCs), collected when the disease was refractory, from a patient treated with antithyroid drugs. All receptors derive from a female donor with Graves disease.

The chain is built from TRBV5-6 and TRBJ1-6, with D possibly matching TRBD1 (5 bases). There are 14 residues in the CDR3. The V gene lost 4 bases and the J gene lost 3 bases, with 8 bases spanning the gap. The V gene's germline CDR1 is SGHDT and CDR2 YYEEEE. CDR3 amino acids: CASSIGHYNSPLHF. For the CDR3, the DNA is TGTGCCAGCAGCATCGGACACTATAATTCACCCCTCCACTTT.

The chain couples TRBV11-3 to TRBJ2-7, with D maybe TRBD1 (6 bases). Germline V CDR1 and CDR2: SGHNT, YENEEA. This CDR3 has 17 amino acids. The ends were cut back, 6 bases at V and 2 bases at J, with 23 bases in the middle. In DNA, the CDR3 is TGTGCCAGCAGTTGCTCTGATGTGGACAGCCCACCCTACGAGCAGTACTTC. Translating gives CASSCSDVDSPPYEQYF.

This sequence joins TRBV5-6 and TRBJ2-5; 7 nucleotides match TRBD2. V dropped 4 bases and J dropped 1; count of bases not matched to a gene: 7. The V gene's germline CDR1 is SGHDT and CDR2 YYEEEE. CDR3 length: 15 residues. CDR3 protein: CASSGGGRFQETQYF. CDR3 nucleotides: TGTGCCAGCAGCGGCGGGGGACGGTTCCAAGAGACCCAGTACTTC. Full variable domain (rest looked up from reference TRBV5-6 and TRBJ2-5): DAGVTQSPTHLIKTRGQQVTLRCSPKSGHDTVSWYQQALGQGPQFIFQYYEEEERQRGNFPDRFSGHQFPNYSSELNVNALLLGDSALYLCASSGGGRFQETQYFGPGTRLLVL.

The rearrangement links TRBV7-9 to TRBJ2-7, with 12 bases that match TRBD1. Trimming took 6 bases from V and 3 from J; bases not matched to a gene: 12. The CDR3 contains 17 residues. Germline CDR1 SEHNR, CDR2 FQNEAQ (reference sequence). This CDR3 is CASSQGTGTGGFYEQYF. DNA of the CDR3: TGTGCCAGCAGTCAGGGAACCGGGACAGGGGGCTTCTACGAGCAGTACTTC.

The genes are TRBV20-1 and TRBJ2-5; D gene uncertain. From germline, CDR1 is DFQATT and CDR2 SNEGSKA (reference sequence). The CDR3 is 14 amino acids. Between the trimmed V and J ends, which lost 0 bases and 5 bases, there was a span of 13 bases. As DNA, the CDR3 is TGCAGTGCTAGAGATCTGGTCCGCTTGGAGACCCAGTACTTC. It specifies CSARDLVRLETQYF.

CDR3 sequence reads: CASSLANYGYSNQPQHF. In DNA form, the CDR3 reads TGTGCCAGCAGCTTAGCCAATTATGGGTATAGCAATCAGCCCCAGCATTTT. V and J are TRBV7-8 and TRBJ1-5; D remains ambiguous. The CDR3 length is 17 residues. Germline V gene data show CDR1 as SGHVS and CDR2 as FQNEAQ. The V and J ends lost 0 bases and 0 bases respectively, with 12 bases between them.

The chain employs TRBV19 and TRBJ2-7; D possibly corresponds to TRBD1 (7 bases). The CDR3 length is 14 residues. Trimming shortened V by 7 bases and J by 1 base, and 14 bases separated the two germline ends. In germline, CDR1 is LNHDA, CDR2 SQIVND (reference sequence). The CDR3 DNA reads as TGTGCCAGTAATGCGACAGGGAGGTCCTACGAGCAGTACTTC. Its protein product is CASNATGRSYEQYF. The whole variable domain, filled in from reference TRBV19 and TRBJ2-7, reads DGGITQSPKYLFRKEGQNVTLSCEQNLNHDAMYWYRQDPGQGLRLIYYSQIVNDFQKGDIAEGYSVSREKKESFPLTVTSAQKNPTAFYLCASNATGRSYEQYFGPGTRLTVT.

This clonotype was detected a few times. V and J are TRBV7-9 and TRBJ2-5, with a weak D call TRBD1 (7 bases). Trimming took off 3 bases at V and 4 bases at J, with 15 bases between the two ends. Germline loops: CDR1 SEHNR, CDR2 FQNEAQ (reference sequence). This CDR3 spans 15 amino acids. CDR3 region: CASSFIQGRIETQYF. As DNA, the CDR3 is TGTGCCAGCAGCTTCATACAGGGGAGGATAGAGACCCAGTACTTC.

J is TRBJ2-1 and V is TRBV12-3 or TRBV12-4; 7 bases align to TRBD2. The CDR3 consists of 15 residues. The ends lost 6 bases at V and 0 bases at J; junction bases unmatched: 5. The CDR3 loop is CASRMGGSSYNEQFF. CDR3 DNA sequence: TGTGCCAGCAGAATGGGCGGGAGCTCCTACAATGAGCAGTTCTTC.

The chain carries TRBV19 and TRBJ1-4; unclear D gene. Germline V gives CDR1 LNHDA, CDR2 SQIVND (reference sequence). The V and J ends lost 8 bases and 0 bases respectively, with 10 bases between them. The CDR3 has 14 residues. In nucleotides, the CDR3 is TGTGCCAGTGCGCGGTGGCCAACTAATGAAAAACTGTTTTTT. This encodes CASARWPTNEKLFF. Supplemented by reference TRBV19 and TRBJ1-4, the full variable domain reads DGGITQSPKYLFRKEGQNVTLSCEQNLNHDAMYWYRQDPGQGLRLIYYSQIVNDFQKGDIAEGYSVSREKKESFPLTVTSAQKNPTAFYLCASARWPTNEKLFFGSGTQLSVL.

This clonotype has at least ten counts. The rearrangement joins TRBV11-2 to TRBJ2-5; no clear D gene. CDR1 and CDR2 (germline): SGHAT, FQNNGV. There are 14 residues in the CDR3. V was trimmed by 5 bases and J by 4 bases, leaving 14 bases between them. CDR3: CASSPPPEPETQYF. The CDR3 DNA reads as TGTGCCAGCAGCCCTCCGCCGGAACCAGAGACCCAGTACTTC. The full variable domain, with the rest looked up from reference TRBV11-2 and TRBJ2-5, is EAGVAQSPRYKIIEKRQSVAFWCNPISGHATLYWYQQILGQGPKLLIQFQNNGVVDDSQLPKDRFSAERLKGVDSTLKIQPAKLEDSAVYLCASSPPPEPETQYFGPGTRLLVL.

With respect to this clonotype: One end of the junction fails to match germline, which may point to a read error. V and J are TRBV12-3 or TRBV12-4 and TRBJ2-7; D perhaps matches TRBD2 (5 bases). The CDR3 length is 14 residues. CDR3 sequence (DNA): TGTGCCAGCAGTTTCTCCTCCGGGGTGTACGAGCGGTACTTC. Its protein is CASSFSSGVYERYF.

The CDR3 DNA is TGTGCCAGCAGCTTAACCTATCAGGGGGATGAAAAACTGTTTTTT. Translation gives CASSLTYQGDEKLFF. The gene calls are TRBV7-3 and TRBJ1-4; 7 positions agree with TRBD1. Germline lookup yields CDR1 SGHTA and CDR2 FQGTGA. J gave up 6 bases and V 0 bases, and 4 bases lay outside the gene matches. There are 15 residues in the CDR3.

The V gene is TRBV3-1, the J gene TRBJ2-7; D is unresolved. The length of the CDR3 is 14 residues. Germline lookup yields CDR1 LGHDT and CDR2 YNNKEL (reference sequence). V shed 4 bases and J shed 1 base, with 11 bases lying between them. CDR3 sequence: CASSRTYTSYEQYF. The CDR3 DNA reads TGTGCCAGCAGCCGAACATATACTTCCTACGAGCAGTACTTC.

The gene calls are TRBV30 and TRBJ1-1, with D possibly TRBD1 on 6 matching bases. Germline assignment: CDR1 GTSNPN and CDR2 SVGIG (reference sequence). V lost 4 bases, J lost 1 base, and 13 bases lay in between. The CDR3 loop spans 14 amino acids. CDR3: CAWNPDRQNTEAFF. The CDR3 region has the DNA TGTGCCTGGAATCCGGACAGACAGAACACTGAAGCTTTCTTT. Supplemented by reference TRBV30 and TRBJ1-1, the full variable domain reads SQTIHQWPATLVQPVGSPLSLECTVEGTSNPNLYWYRQAAGRGLQLLFYSVGIGQISSEVPQNLSASRPQDRQFILSSKKLLLSDSGFYLCAWNPDRQNTEAFFGQGTRLTVV.

V is TRBV27 and J is TRBJ1-1; 7 bases match TRBD1. J gave up 1 base and V 5 bases, and 7 bases lay outside the gene matches. The germline CDR1 and CDR2 sequences are MNHEY and SMNVEV (reference sequence). The CDR3 covers 15 residues. The CDR3 DNA follows: TGTGCCAGCAGTGATGCAGACAGGGCGAACACTGAAGCTTTCTTT. This sequence encodes CASSDADRANTEAFF.

This chain connects TRBV6-2 or TRBV6-3 to TRBJ1-1; D not resolved. The V end was cut by 5 bases, the J end by 1 base, with 17 bases between. The CDR3 is made up of 16 amino acids. Per the germline V gene, CDR1 is MNHEY and CDR2 is SVGEGT. CDR3: CASSEATDTPNTEAFF. The CDR3 DNA is TGTGCCAGCAGTGAAGCCACCGACACCCCGAACACTGAAGCTTTCTTT.

The V call is TRBV20-1, the J call TRBJ2-7, with no clear D. CDR3 length: 13 residues. V shed 1 base and J shed 2 bases, with 9 bases lying between them. CDR1 and CDR2 (germline): DFQATT, SNEGSKA (reference sequence). The CDR3 region is CSARARLPYEQYF. CDR3 in DNA: TGCAGTGCTAGAGCAAGGCTACCCTACGAGCAGTACTTC.